A selection of T cell receptor beta chains follows, all from one sample in a study of cytomegalovirus exposure and HLA in healthy donors. Data came from immunoSEQ multiplex PCR; TCRdb stores just in-frame clones and leaves some out. The sample holds 150,000 to 200,000 clones, 80% to 85% seen once. Sequencing input: PBMCs. The receptors come from a man younger than 35 in good health and CMV-seronegative. CDR3s leave out the opening cysteine and the closing phenylalanine or tryptophan. Fields, in order: V gene, J gene, clone size, CDR3 protein. Size tells how often a clone was seen (once, few, many) or the class of an expanded clone, and some rows leave it out.

>TRBV18|TRBJ2-2|-
ASSPGTTSTGELF
>TRBV28|TRBJ1-4|-
ASSLRGGRVEKLF
>TRBV14|TRBJ1-5|-
ASSQESGTGDYISNQPQH
>TRBV25-1|TRBJ2-2|-
ATTRVTGELF
>TRBV15|TRBJ1-2|-
ATSSWGGGAGGYT
>TRBV10-3|-|-
AIRDLAGGPSAYEQY
>TRBV18|TRBJ2-7|-
ASSRMTGTGGEQY
>TRBV11-2|TRBJ2-1|-
ASSQPREGGSYNEQF
>TRBV13|TRBJ2-7|-
ASSLVSGVYEQY
>TRBV5-6|TRBJ2-7|-
ASSFWTSGTYEQY
>TRBV29-1|TRBJ1-2|-
SVVTGSYGYT
>TRBV28|TRBJ1-3|-
ASRRTTGNTIY
>TRBV7-3|TRBJ2-1|few
ASSPKGGNEQF
>TRBV14|TRBJ2-7|-
ASSQDGSDWLHGNYEQY
>TRBV15|TRBJ2-5|-
ATSREEGETQY
>TRBV15|TRBJ2-5|-
ATSEPGQGKETQY
>TRBV25-1|TRBJ2-1|-
ASSEGTSGRGDEQF
>TRBV7-9|TRBJ2-7|-
ASSLDPAAYEQY
>TRBV9|TRBJ1-3|-
ASSVSSSSGNTIY
>TRBV19|TRBJ2-1|-
ASLPSFGGTYNEQF
>TRBV19|TRBJ2-7|-
ASRKGQTYEQY
>TRBV5-6|TRBJ2-7|-
ASSPLAGSLYEQY
>TRBV9|TRBJ2-7|once
ASSREGQHYEQY
>TRBV19|TRBJ1-4|-
ASHGGGIEKLF
>TRBV28|TRBJ1-1|-
ASSFSLVPRSRGTEAF
>TRBV29-1|TRBJ2-7|-
SGGQGSTYEQY
>TRBV14|TRBJ2-1|-
ASSQDPGHLYNEQF